These 32 T cell receptor beta chains were sequenced from one sample in a study of blood T cells in healthy people across ages. Sample-barcoded 5' priming and a J-beta primer mix drove a second PCR of 7 to 11 cycles. TCRdb reanalysed the 5' RACE reads using MiXCR and keeps one entry per CDR3 protein. The data show 1,800,000 or so distinct CDR3 sequences, approximately 40% seen once. The sample comprised blood. These receptor sequences come from a human donor in good health.

The table lists this clonotype with a count of one. This rearrangement joins TRBV7-3 to TRBJ1-1, with D perhaps matching TRBD1 (5 bases). This CDR3 is built from 14 residues. Per germline, CDR1 SGHTA and CDR2 FQGTGA. V dropped 6 bases and J dropped 4 bases, with 15 bases sitting between them. In nucleotides, the CDR3 is TGTGCCAGCAGTACACAGGTTGGAGGCACTGAAGCTTTCTTT. Translation gives CASSTQVGGTEAFF.

The J gene is TRBJ2-1, the V gene TRBV5-5, with TRBD2 matching over 9 bases. V was clipped by 6 bases and J by 4 bases; unmatched bases: 8. The CDR3 has 15 residues. Germline V gene sequence: CDR1 SGHKS, CDR2 YYEKEE (reference sequence). CDR3 bases: TGTGCCAGCACCACACAGGCGGGGGGGTACAATGAGCAGTTCTTC. Residues: CASTTQAGGYNEQFF.

This clonotype came up a few times. The genes are TRBV7-9 and TRBJ2-3, with D unclear. The CDR3 contains 15 residues. The germline V gene encodes CDR1 SEHNR and CDR2 FQNEAQ (reference sequence). V was cut by 5 bases and J by 2 bases, with 14 bases left in between. CDR3 nucleotide sequence: TGTGCCAGCAGCCCGACGACCGATTCCACAGATACGCAGTATTTT. Translated: CASSPTTDSTDTQYF. The full variable domain, in which reference TRBV7-9 and TRBJ2-3 provide the parts outside the CDR3, is DTGVSQNPRHKITKRGQNVTFRCDPISEHNRLYWYRQTLGQGPEFLTYFQNEAQLEKSRLLSDRFSAERPKGSFSTLEIQRTEQGDSAMYLCASSPTTDSTDTQYFGPGTRLTVL.

This chain joins TRBV7-6 and TRBJ2-5; 9 nucleotides line up with TRBD1. Germline loops: CDR1 SGHVS, CDR2 FNYEAQ. The CDR3 is made up of 17 amino acids. V lost 4 bases, J lost 4 bases, and 13 bases stayed unmatched. The CDR3 region has the DNA TGTGCCAGCAGCTCAGAACCGGGACAGGGAGTGTCAGAGACCCAGTACTTC. It yields the protein CASSSEPGQGVSETQYF.

The J gene is TRBJ2-4, the V gene TRBV4-1; D may match TRBD1 or TRBD2 (6 bases each). The CDR3 is 16 amino acids. Germline CDR1 is MGHRA and CDR2 is YSYEKL. Trimming removed 6 bases at V and 6 bases at J, with 21 bases between. The CDR3 DNA sequence: TGCGCCAGCAGAGTACAACAGGGCGGAGGGATAAACATTCAGTACTTC. Amino acid sequence: CASRVQQGGGINIQYF.

The chain carries TRBV7-3 and TRBJ2-5; 8 bases are a match to TRBD2. Per the germline V gene, CDR1 is SGHTA and CDR2 is FQGTGA. The CDR3 is 13 amino acids. J was trimmed by 5 bases and V by 5 bases; bases with no gene match: 4. The CDR3 sequence: CASSRGGSETQYF. CDR3 DNA sequence: TGTGCCAGCAGCCGGGGGGGGTCGGAGACCCAGTACTTC.

This clonotype was seen only a few times. The chain combines TRBV5-1 with TRBJ2-7; the D gene is possibly TRBD2 (5 bases). The V gene lost 7 bases and the J gene lost 3 bases, with 17 bases spanning the gap. The CDR3 runs to 14 residues. Germline values: CDR1 SGHRS, CDR2 YFSETQ. CDR3 protein: CASGESTHNYEQYF. The CDR3 DNA reads TGCGCCAGCGGGGAGTCTACACATAACTACGAGCAGTACTTC.

The chain combines TRBV7-2 with TRBJ2-5, with D tentatively TRBD2 (7 bases). Germline-derived CDR1 and CDR2 are SGHTA and FQGNSA. The germline V and J ends were trimmed by 5 bases and 1 base, with 11 bases remaining between them. The CDR3 contains 14 residues. The CDR3 DNA reads as TGTGCCAGCAGCGAGGGGGGGGCCCAAGAGACCCAGTACTTC. Amino acid sequence: CASSEGGAQETQYF.

Worth noting for this clonotype: An end of the junction does not agree with germline; a read error may underlie this. The gene calls are TRBV7-2 and TRBJ2-7; 7 bases fit TRBD2. The CDR3 contains 14 residues. The germline gives CDR1 SGHTA, CDR2 FQGNSA. The CDR3 loop reads CPSSLNPGLVEQYF. The CDR3 DNA is TGTCCCAGCAGCTTAAACCCAGGACTAGTCGAGCAGTACTTC.

Many counts were recorded for this clonotype. This chain uses TRBV5-1 with TRBJ2-3, with 8 bases lining up with TRBD2. The V gene's germline CDR1 is SGHRS and CDR2 YFSETQ. Trimming cost V 3 bases and J 3 bases; bases outside gene matches: 9. The CDR3 loop spans 16 amino acids. CDR3 sequence (DNA): TGCGCCAGCAGCTCTCGCGTAGGCGGGGGGACAGATACGCAGTATTTT. Amino acid sequence: CASSSRVGGGTDTQYF. The full variable domain, in which reference TRBV5-1 and TRBJ2-3 provide the parts outside the CDR3, is KAGVTQTPRYLIKTRGQQVTLSCSPISGHRSVSWYQQTPGQGLQFLFEYFSETQRNKGNFPGRFSGRQFSNSRSEMNVSTLELGDSALYLCASSSRVGGGTDTQYFGPGTRLTVL.

This clonotype came up a few times. This rearrangement joins TRBV15 to TRBJ1-2, with 8 bases that match TRBD1. V shed 2 bases, J shed 3 bases, and the junction held 5 bases outside the gene matches. The CDR3 has 15 amino acids. Germline V gene sequence: CDR1 LNHNV, CDR2 YYDKDF (reference sequence). CDR3 sequence: CATSRRTGTDYGYTF. DNA of the CDR3: TGTGCCACCAGCAGAAGGACAGGGACGGACTATGGCTACACCTTC.

This clonotype was picked up a small number of times. The CDR3 sequence is CASNPRGQYSYEQYF. The CDR3 DNA sequence: TGTGCCAGCAACCCCCGGGGCCAGTACTCCTACGAGCAGTACTTC. The chain uses TRBV28 and TRBJ2-7; TRBD1 or TRBD2 may be the D gene (5 bases each). This CDR3 has 15 amino acids. V lost 7 bases and J lost 0, with 16 bases in between. Germline CDR1 MDHEN, CDR2 SYDVKM.

This clonotype has a count of ten or more. The chain links TRBV28 to TRBJ2-1; D is possibly TRBD1 (6 bases). Between the trimmed V and J ends, which lost 5 bases and 2 bases, there was a span of 10 bases. Germline loops: CDR1 MDHEN, CDR2 SYDVKM. CDR3 length: 14 residues. CDR3 sequence: CASSPQGPYNEQFF. The CDR3 DNA reads TGTGCCAGCAGTCCGCAGGGGCCCTACAATGAGCAGTTCTTC.

This clonotype showed up just a few times. The chain is built from TRBV5-1 and TRBJ2-1, with D perhaps given as TRBD1 or TRBD2 (5 bases each). V was trimmed by 4 bases and J by 9 bases, leaving 8 bases between them. The CDR3 sequence is 11 residues long. CDR1 and CDR2 (germline): SGHRS, YFSETQ. The CDR3 loop reads CASSGAGEQFF. The CDR3 nucleotides read TGCGCCAGCAGCGGGGCGGGTGAGCAGTTCTTC.

The chain carries TRBV5-5 and TRBJ1-6; D remains ambiguous. The germline V gene has CDR1 SGHKS and CDR2 YYEKEE (reference sequence). Trimming removed 3 bases from V and 3 bases from J, with 7 bases in between. The CDR3 is 14 residues long. CDR3 region: CASSSEGYNSPLHF. The CDR3 DNA is TGTGCCAGCAGCTCCGAGGGCTATAATTCACCCCTCCACTTT.

The rearrangement uses TRBV24-1 and TRBJ2-5, with TRBD1 matching 8 bases. Losses at the gene ends were 2 bases for V and 0 bases for J; bases not matched to a gene: 1. The CDR3 is 15 amino acids. Per the germline V gene, CDR1 is KGHDR and CDR2 is SFDVKD. The CDR3 coding sequence is TGTGCCACCAGTGATTGGACAGGGTACCAAGAGACCCAGTACTTC. It specifies CATSDWTGYQETQYF.

This clonotype was detected only a few times. The V and J genes are TRBV7-3 and TRBJ2-7; no firm D call. CDR3 length: 13 residues. CDR1 is SGHTA and CDR2 is FQGTGA in the germline V gene. V dropped 0 bases and J dropped 4 bases, with 7 bases sitting between them. Written as DNA, the CDR3 is TGTGCCAGCAGCTTAACCCGAGAGTACGAGCAGTACTTC. Amino acids: CASSLTREYEQYF.

This clonotype was seen a handful of times. The V and J genes are TRBV6-5 and TRBJ2-7; no clear D gene. CDR3 length equals 15 residues. Trimming stripped 2 bases from V and 6 bases from J, with 17 bases between. Germline CDR1 and CDR2: MNHEY and SVGAGI. This chain's CDR3 is CASSYDPATGSEQYF. The DNA for the CDR3 is TGTGCCAGCAGTTACGATCCAGCGACTGGTTCCGAGCAGTACTTC.

The sample holds a few counts of this clonotype. This chain joins TRBV20-1 and TRBJ1-2; D not resolved. Germline loops: CDR1 DFQATT, CDR2 SNEGSKA (reference sequence). This CDR3 region has 14 residues. V dropped 0 bases and J dropped 4 bases, with 12 bases sitting between them. CDR3 protein: CSARDQWKGYGYTF. In DNA form, the CDR3 reads TGCAGTGCTAGAGATCAGTGGAAGGGCTATGGCTACACCTTC.

The genes are TRBV29-1 and TRBJ2-4; D unclear. Matching the DNA end better, TRBJ2-5 makes the J call doubtful. The germline gives CDR1 SQVTM, CDR2 ANQGSEA. This CDR3 contains 16 residues. The CDR3 nucleotides are TGCAGCGTTGAAGATCTAGTGGCGAAAAATCAAGAGACCCAGTACTTC. This translates into CSVEDLVAKNQETQYF.

This clonotype was found many times. The chain combines TRBV11-2 with TRBJ1-3; D not resolved. The length of the CDR3 is 15 residues. Germline V lookup: CDR1 SGHAT, CDR2 FQNNGV. Trimming removed 1 base from V and 2 bases from J, with 9 bases in between. The CDR3 loop reads CASSLAWDTGNTIYF. The CDR3 region has the DNA TGTGCCAGCAGCTTAGCATGGGATACTGGAAACACCATATATTTT.

The chain has TRBV6-5 and TRBJ1-5; TRBD1 agrees at 8 bases. CDR3 length: 16 amino acids. Germline CDR1 is MNHEY and CDR2 is SVGAGI. The V and J ends lost 0 bases and 6 bases, in that order; junction bases with no gene match: 7. The CDR3 loop is CASSYSSPGGFQPQHF. CDR3 nucleotide sequence: TGTGCCAGCAGTTACTCGAGTCCAGGGGGCTTTCAGCCCCAGCATTTT.

This clonotype came up a few times. A read error may be the cause here, since a much bigger clone is one base away. This chain connects TRBV6-4 to TRBJ2-5; 13 bases are shared with TRBD2. The germline V gene encodes CDR1 MRHNA and CDR2 SNTAGT. This CDR3 has 15 residues. The V segment lost 6 bases and the J segment 4 bases; nucleotides outside the gene matches: 5. The CDR3 protein is CASSSGTSGAETQYF. Here the CDR3 DNA reads TGTGCCAGCAGCTCCGGGACTAGCGGGGCAGAGACCCAGTACTTC.

This clonotype occurred a few times. The rearrangement links TRBV12-3 or TRBV12-4 to TRBJ2-5; D call uncertain. This CDR3 is 13 amino acids long. Trimming removed 2 bases at V and 3 bases at J, with 7 bases between. In DNA, the CDR3 is TGTGCCAGCAGTTTAAGATGGGAAGAGACCCAGTACTTC. This translates into CASSLRWEETQYF.

In this sample, this clonotype turned up a few times. This chain uses TRBV9 with TRBJ2-7; no clear D. This CDR3 contains 14 residues. Trimming took off 0 bases at V and 1 base at J, with 8 bases between the two ends. The V gene's germline CDR1 is SGDLS and CDR2 YYNGEE. CDR3 residues: CASSVEPASYEQYF. For the CDR3, the DNA is TGTGCCAGCAGCGTAGAGCCAGCATCCTACGAGCAGTACTTC.

The V gene is TRBV29-1, the J gene TRBJ1-2; D may be TRBD1 (5 bases). Between the trimmed V and J ends, which lost 2 bases and 9 bases, there was a span of 13 bases. The CDR3 sequence is 12 residues long. The germline CDR1 and CDR2 sequences are SQVTM and ANQGSEA. CDR3: CSVETGDNSYTF. CDR3 bases: TGCAGCGTTGAAACGGGGGATAATAGCTACACCTTC.

J is TRBJ1-3 and V is TRBV12-3 or TRBV12-4; 7 bases map to TRBD1. The CDR3 sequence is 15 residues long. The trim removed 3 bases at V and 1 base at J, leaving 3 bases unmatched. CDR3 nucleotides: TGTGCCAGCAGTTTGAGGGGGCTGTCTGGAAACACCATATATTTT. The encoded protein is CASSLRGLSGNTIYF.

The CDR3 is CAIRNNNEQFF. For the CDR3, the DNA is TGTGCCATCAGGAATAACAATGAGCAGTTCTTC. V usage is TRBV10-3 and J usage is TRBJ2-1, with D unresolved. Looked up from germline, CDR1 is ENHRY and CDR2 is SYGVKD. There are 11 residues in the CDR3. The V and J ends lost 6 bases and 5 bases respectively, with 5 bases between them.

This clonotype was found many times. The CDR3, as DNA: TGCGCCAGCAGCTCAGAAAGGGGGCACACCGGGGAGCTGTTTTTT. Translating gives CASSSERGHTGELFF. This chain uses TRBV5-1 with TRBJ2-2, with 7 bases that match TRBD1. Germline values: CDR1 SGHRS, CDR2 YFSETQ. The CDR3 length is 15 residues. V shed 3 bases and J 3 bases; nucleotides not matched to a gene: 5.

A remark on this clonotype: A single base separates this from a much larger clone, so it may be a read error. The rearrangement joins TRBV14 to TRBJ1-2; tentatively, D is TRBD1 (5 bases). This CDR3 comprises 13 residues. Germline CDR1 SGHDN, CDR2 FVKESK. V shed 3 bases and J shed 3 bases, with 8 bases lying between them. CDR3 protein: CASSHRADYGYTF. CDR3 sequence (DNA): TGTGCCAGCAGCCACAGGGCGGACTATGGCTACACCTTC.

The rearrangement uses TRBV20-1 and TRBJ2-3; 11 bases are a match to TRBD2. V shed 8 bases and J 3 bases; nucleotides not matched to a gene: 7. CDR3 size: 14 residues. The germline V gene has CDR1 DFQATT and CDR2 SNEGSKA (reference sequence). The CDR3 here is CSSLAGGSTDTQYF. The CDR3 coding sequence is TGCAGTTCATTAGCGGGGGGGAGTACAGATACGCAGTATTTT.

The genes are TRBV20-1 and TRBJ2-3; 12 nucleotides agree with TRBD2. Germline lookup yields CDR1 DFQATT and CDR2 SNEGSKA (reference sequence). Trimming took 5 bases from V and 4 from J; bases not matched to a gene: 10. This CDR3 spans 16 amino acids. CDR3 DNA sequence: TGCAGTGCTCGAACCCCGACTAGCGGGGGATCAGATACGCAGTATTTT. This gives the protein CSARTPTSGGSDTQYF.